Listed below are T cell receptor beta chains from one sample, sequenced in a study of cytomegalovirus exposure and HLA in healthy donors. This table comes from immunoSEQ multiplex PCR, and its TCRdb copy is limited to in-frame clones, with some not included. The sample includes under 200,000 clones, over 60% of them seen just once. The sequencing input was PBMCs. The receptors were gathered from a man aged 50-59 years in good health and CMV-seropositive. Each CDR3 is given with its conserved first and last residue. D genes are given only for firm matches. For some rows the clone size is stated as once, few or many, or as a class when expanded; others skip it.

J gene	D gene	clone size	V gene	CDR3 length	CDR3 DNA	CDR3 protein
TRBJ1-6	.	.	TRBV5-1	15	TGCGCCAGCAGCTTGGACGGACAGAATAATTCACCCCTCCACTTT	CASSLDGQNNSPLHF
TRBJ2-6	TRBD1	few	TRBV27	17	TGTGCCAGTCGAGTGACAGGGGGCATGGCTGGGGCCAACGTCCTGACTTTC	CASRVTGGMAGANVLTF
TRBJ1-2	.	.	TRBV5-6	13	TGTGCCAGCAGAACGGCAGGGAACTATGGCTACACCTTC	CASRTAGNYGYTF
TRBJ1-2	.	few	TRBV2	16	TGTGCCAGCAGTCCGCCTCCGGGGGGAGGGGAAGATGGCTACACCTTC	CASSPPPGGGEDGYTF
TRBJ1-2	TRBD1	.	TRBV7-2	15	TGTGCCAGCAGCTTTGCTACAGGGGGCGTCTATGGCTACACCTTC	CASSFATGGVYGYTF
TRBJ1-2	TRBD1	.	TRBV28	13	TGTGCCACCAGGACAGGGGGCATCAATGGCTACACCTTC	CATRTGGINGYTF
TRBJ2-1	.	once	TRBV28	15	TGTGCCAGCATTAACGGGGGGCCGAAGAATAATGAGCAGTTCTTC	CASINGGPKNNEQFF
TRBJ2-3	TRBD2	few	TRBV6-1	16	TGTGCCAGCAGTGAACGGACTAGCGGGTACACAGATACGCAGTATTTT	CASSERTSGYTDTQYF
TRBJ2-1	.	once	TRBV5-6	13	TGTGCCAGCAGTCCCGTGTCTAACAATGAGCAGTTCTTC	CASSPVSNNEQFF
TRBJ1-4	.	.	TRBV5-1	14	TGCGCCAGCAGCTTCACAGGGTCGAATGAAAAACTGTTTTTT	CASSFTGSNEKLFF
TRBJ1-1	.	few	TRBV25-1	16	TGTGCCAGCAGTGAGATACAGGGTCGGGGGAACACTGAAGCTTTCTTT	CASSEIQGRGNTEAFF
TRBJ1-5	TRBD1	.	TRBV4-1	15	TGCGCCAGCAGCCGGGTTGACAGGGACAATCAGCCCCAGCATTTT	CASSRVDRDNQPQHF
TRBJ1-2	TRBD1	.	TRBV7-9	15	TGTGCCAGCAGTCACAGGGGGCGTAGCGACTATGGCTACACCTTC	CASSHRGRSDYGYTF
TRBJ1-4	.	.	TRBV18	16	TGTGCCAGCTCACCGGTTCAGCTAGCAACTAATGAAAAACTGTTTTTT	CASSPVQLATNEKLFF
TRBJ1-6	.	few	TRBV5-1	19	TGCGCCAGCAGCGCTGGATGGGCAGAAAGAAGCTCCTATAATTCACCCCTCCACTTT	CASSAGWAERSSYNSPLHF
TRBJ2-1	.	.	TRBV6-5	14	TGTGCCAGCAGTTACGGGGCCGGCTACAATGAGCAGTTCTTC	CASSYGAGYNEQFF